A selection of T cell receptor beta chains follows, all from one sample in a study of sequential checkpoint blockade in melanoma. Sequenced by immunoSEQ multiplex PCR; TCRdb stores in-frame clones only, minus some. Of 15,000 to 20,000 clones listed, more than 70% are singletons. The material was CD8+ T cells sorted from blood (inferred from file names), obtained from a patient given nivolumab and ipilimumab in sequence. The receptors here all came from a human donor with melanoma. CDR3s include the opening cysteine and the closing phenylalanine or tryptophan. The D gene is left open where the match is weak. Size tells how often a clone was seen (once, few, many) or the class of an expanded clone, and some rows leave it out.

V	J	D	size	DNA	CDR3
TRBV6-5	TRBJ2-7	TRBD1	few	TGTGCCAGCAGCCCCCCCGGGACAGGGTACGAGCAGTACTTC	CASSPPGTGYEQYF
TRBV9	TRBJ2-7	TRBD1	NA	TGTGCCAGCACCCCCGGGACAGGGTTCCACGAGCAGTACTTC	CASTPGTGFHEQYF
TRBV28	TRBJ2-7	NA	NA	TGTGCCAGCATAGGGGCCTCGTACGAGCAGTACTTC	CASIGASYEQYF
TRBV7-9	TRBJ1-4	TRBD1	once	TGTGCCAGCAGCCCCCGGGTGTGGGACAGGGGGGACGAAAAACTGTTTTTT	CASSPRVWDRGDEKLFF
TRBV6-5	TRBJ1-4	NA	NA	TGTGCCAGCAGTCTACTGGGGGCCGGGAAACTGTTTTTT	CASSLLGAGKLFF
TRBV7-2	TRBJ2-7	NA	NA	TGTGCCAGCAGCTTAGTTGGGCGGGGAATCGACGAGCAGTACTTC	CASSLVGRGIDEQYF
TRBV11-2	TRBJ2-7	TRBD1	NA	TGTGCCAGCAGTTCTTGGACAGGGGTGAAAGAGCAGTACTTC	CASSSWTGVKEQYF
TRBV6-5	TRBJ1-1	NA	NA	TGTGCCAGCAGTTACTCCAACAGCCTGAACACTGAAGCTTTCTTT	CASSYSNSLNTEAFF
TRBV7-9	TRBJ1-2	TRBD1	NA	TGTGCCAGCAGCCCTTTCGACAGGGTGCTCTATGGCTACACCTTC	CASSPFDRVLYGYTF
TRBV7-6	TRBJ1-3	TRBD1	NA	TGTGCCAGCAGCTCAGGGGGAGTCTCTGGAAACACCATATATTTT	CASSSGGVSGNTIYF
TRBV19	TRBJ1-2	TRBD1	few	TGTGCCAGTAGTCAGGGGGCACTTGGCTACACCTTC	CASSQGALGYTF
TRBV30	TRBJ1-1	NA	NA	TGTGCCTGGAGTGTCGGTACTGAAGCTTTCTTT	CAWSVGTEAFF
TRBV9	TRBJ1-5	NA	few	TGTGCCAGCAGCGCCGACACCCGCGGGCAGCCCCAGCATTTT	CASSADTRGQPQHF
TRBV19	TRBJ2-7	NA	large	TGTGCCAGTAGCCGGACGACAGCCTACGAGCAGTACTTC	CASSRTTAYEQYF
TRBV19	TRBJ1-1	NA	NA	TGTGCCAGTAGTATCCACCCCTCACGACAGGCTTTCACTGAAGCTTTCTTT	CASSIHPSRQAFTEAFF
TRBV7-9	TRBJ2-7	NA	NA	TGTGCCAGCAGCCCTAGGGGCCCAAGCTCCTACGAGCAGTACTTC	CASSPRGPSSYEQYF
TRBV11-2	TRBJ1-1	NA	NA	TGTGCCAGCAGCTTCGACCCAGGGGCTGAAGCTTTCTTT	CASSFDPGAEAFF
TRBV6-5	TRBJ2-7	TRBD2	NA	TGTGCCAGCAGCAACGGGAGGGACTACGAGCAGTACTTC	CASSNGRDYEQYF
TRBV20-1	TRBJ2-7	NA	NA	TGCAGTTCTACTAGTTACTACGAGCAGTACTTC	CSSTSYYEQYF
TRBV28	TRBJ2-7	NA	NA	TGTGCCAGCAGTCCGCGCGGGGAACAGTACTTC	CASSPRGEQYF
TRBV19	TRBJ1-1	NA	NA	TGTGCCAGTAGTCGCCTTGGACAGTTCATGAACACTGAAGCTTTCTTT	CASSRLGQFMNTEAFF
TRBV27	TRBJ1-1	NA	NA	TGTGCCAGCAGCCCCGGGTTGGTAACTGAAGCTTTCTTT	CASSPGLVTEAFF
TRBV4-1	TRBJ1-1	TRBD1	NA	TGCGCCAGCAGCCAAGGCTCCGACAGGGAGGCTTTCTTT	CASSQGSDREAFF
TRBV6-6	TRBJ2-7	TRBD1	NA	TGTGCCAGCAGTTACCACAGGGGGACGATCTACGAGCAGTACTTC	CASSYHRGTIYEQYF
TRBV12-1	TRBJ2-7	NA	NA	TGTGCCAGCAGCGGGGGACAGGGGGTCACCTACGAGCAGTACTTC	CASSGGQGVTYEQYF
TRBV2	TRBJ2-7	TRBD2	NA	TGTGCCAGCAGTGGGCTAGCGGGAGGAGTCGAGCAGTACTTC	CASSGLAGGVEQYF
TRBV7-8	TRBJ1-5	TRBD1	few	TGTGCCAGCAGCTCCCACCTGACAGGGGGCCGGTTCGGTCAGCCCCAGCATTTT	CASSSHLTGGRFGQPQHF
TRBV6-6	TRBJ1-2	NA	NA	TGTGCCAGCAGTTACCCAAGGGAGGATGGCTACACCTTC	CASSYPREDGYTF
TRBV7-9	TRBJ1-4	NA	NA	TGTGCCAGCAGCTTAGAAGGGGCCCACGAAAAACTGTTTTTT	CASSLEGAHEKLFF
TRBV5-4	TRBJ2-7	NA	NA	TGTGCCAGCAGCTTGGGTGGCGGTTTAACTCGCGTGCAGTACTTC	CASSLGGGLTRVQYF
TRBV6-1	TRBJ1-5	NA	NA	TGTGCCAGCCTACTTAGAGGTTTCGGTGATCAGCCCCAGCATTTT	CASLLRGFGDQPQHF
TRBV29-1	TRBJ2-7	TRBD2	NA	TGCAGCGTTTTACTAGCGGGAGTGTACGAGCAGTACTTC	CSVLLAGVYEQYF
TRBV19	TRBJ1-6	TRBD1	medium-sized	TGTGCCAGTAGGACCGGGACAGGGAATTCACCCCTCCACTTT	CASRTGTGNSPLHF
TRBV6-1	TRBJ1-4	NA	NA	TGTGCCAGCAGTGAAGGGGAGGTTAATGAAAAACTGTTTTTT	CASSEGEVNEKLFF
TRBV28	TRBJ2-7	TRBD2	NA	TGTGCCAGCAGTCACAGACTAGCGGGAGGGATCCACGAGCAGTACTTC	CASSHRLAGGIHEQYF
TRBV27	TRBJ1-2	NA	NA	TGTGCCAGCAGCCCCCCTTCGGGGTATGGCTACACCTTC	CASSPPSGYGYTF
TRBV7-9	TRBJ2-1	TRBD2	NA	TGTGCCAGCAGCTTAGAGAGCGGGGCCTACAATGAGCAGTTCTTC	CASSLESGAYNEQFF
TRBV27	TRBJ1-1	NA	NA	TGTGCCAGCAGTTTAACAGGGAACACTGAAGCTTTCTTT	CASSLTGNTEAFF
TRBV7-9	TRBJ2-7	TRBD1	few	TGTGCCAGCAGCTTACAGGGGGTGGAGGAGCAGTACTTC	CASSLQGVEEQYF
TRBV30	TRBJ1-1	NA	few	TGTGCCTGGACCCTAGCTATATTCACTGAAGCTTTCTTT	CAWTLAIFTEAFF
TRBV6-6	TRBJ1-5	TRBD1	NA	TGTGCCACTTGGGCTACAGGGGGCGCGGGCAATCAGCCCCAGCATTTT	CATWATGGAGNQPQHF
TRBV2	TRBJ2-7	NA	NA	TGTGCCAGCAGTGAAAGTGGGGGACTGACCTACGAGCAGTACTTC	CASSESGGLTYEQYF
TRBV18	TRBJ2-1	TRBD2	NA	TGTGCCAGCTCACCCGGGACTAGCGGACTTGAGCAGTTCTTC	CASSPGTSGLEQFF
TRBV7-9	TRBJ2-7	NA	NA	TGTGCCAGCAGCCGTGGACTTGCTACAGCACCGTCCTACGAGCAGTACTTC	CASSRGLATAPSYEQYF
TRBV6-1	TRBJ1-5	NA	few	TGTGCCAGCAGTGATTGGCACGGGGTGGGCAATCAGCCCCAGCATTTT	CASSDWHGVGNQPQHF
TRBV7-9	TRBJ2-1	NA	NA	TGTGCCAGCAGATTAGGAGGACAAATAAGGCGTGAGCAGTTCTTC	CASRLGGQIRREQFF
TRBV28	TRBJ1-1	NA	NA	TGTGCCAGCAGTTTCCCCCTCTGGGATGGAGGGGCGCGGGATGAAGCTTTCTTT	CASSFPLWDGGARDEAFF
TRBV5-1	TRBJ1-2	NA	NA	TGCGCCAGCAGCGTCATGGGTGGGCAGGGGCACTATGGCTACACCTTC	CASSVMGGQGHYGYTF
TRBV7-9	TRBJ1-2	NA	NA	TGTGCCAGCAGCGGCGAGGCAATTAACCTCCCCAGCGACTATGGCTACACCTTC	CASSGEAINLPSDYGYTF
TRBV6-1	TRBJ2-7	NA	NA	TGTGCCAGCAGTGAAGCCCCCGGCGGAACCTACGAGCAGTACTTC	CASSEAPGGTYEQYF
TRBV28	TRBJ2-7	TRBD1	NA	TGTGCCAGCACCCGATCGACAGGGTTCGTCTTCGAGCAGTACTTC	CASTRSTGFVFEQYF
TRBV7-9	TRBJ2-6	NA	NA	TGTGCCAGCAGCCTACTTCAGGGGACTGGGGCCAACGTCCTGACTTTC	CASSLLQGTGANVLTF
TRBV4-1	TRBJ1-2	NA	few	TGCGCCAGCAGCCAAGAGGGCAGTGATTATGGCTACACCTTC	CASSQEGSDYGYTF
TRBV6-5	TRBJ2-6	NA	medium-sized	TGTGCCAGCACCCAGGGCCTCTCTGGGGCCAACGTCCTGACTTTC	CASTQGLSGANVLTF